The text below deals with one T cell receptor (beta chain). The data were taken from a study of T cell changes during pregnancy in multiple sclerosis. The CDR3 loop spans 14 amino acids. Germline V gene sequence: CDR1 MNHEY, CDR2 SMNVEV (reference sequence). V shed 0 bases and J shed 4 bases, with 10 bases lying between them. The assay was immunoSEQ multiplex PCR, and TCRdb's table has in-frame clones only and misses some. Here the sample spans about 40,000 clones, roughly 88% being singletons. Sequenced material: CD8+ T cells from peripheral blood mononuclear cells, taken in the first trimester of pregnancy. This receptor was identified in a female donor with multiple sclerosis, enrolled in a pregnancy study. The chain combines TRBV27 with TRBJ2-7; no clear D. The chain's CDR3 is CASSLSPPGYEQYF. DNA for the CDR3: TGTGCCAGCAGTTTATCCCCCCCCGGGTACGAGCAGTACTTC.